This TCR beta chain comes out of a study of vaccination and CD4 T cells after COVID-19. Findings and caveats of the study: Among reactive clones from convalescent patients, a median about 90% appeared only post-vaccination.

From germline, CDR1 is SEHNR and CDR2 FQNEAQ (reference sequence). V shed 0 bases, J shed 8 bases, and the junction held 0 bases outside the gene matches. The CDR3 has 13 amino acids. Note on this clonotype: Its specificity is unknown.

TCRdb reanalysed the PCR reads using MiXCR and keeps one entry per CDR3 protein. This sample has about 20,000 distinct CDR3 sequences, with about 60% found just once. This sequence was found in a human donor who had recovered from COVID-19. The sequenced sample was CD4+ T cells from blood, obtained after SARS-CoV-2 vaccination. The V and J genes are TRBV7-9 and TRBJ1-4, with 7 nucleotides matching TRBD1. CDR3 residues: CASSLAGGEKLFF. In DNA, the CDR3 is TGTGCCAGCAGCTTAGCAGGGGGCGAAAAACTGTTTTTT.